This passage covers 7 T cell receptor beta chains from one sample sequenced in a study of spatial heterogeneity in lung cancer. Their specific antigens are unknown. TCRdb recomputed calls from the 5' RACE reads with MiXCR, one row per CDR3 protein. Of some 600 distinct CDR3 sequences in the sample, approximately 60% were seen once. Study outcomes and limitations: Counts that tracked tumor mutation counts were those of expanded intratumoral alpha and beta TCRs.

Described time point: sample taken at primary tumor resection. The source material was lung tumor tissue, sampled at surgery. The receptors come from a male donor with early-stage non-small cell lung cancer.

As concerns this clonotype: With the library built for alpha chains, this beta chain is off target and its frequency is not meaningful. This sequence joins TRBV10-3 and TRBJ2-1, with D perhaps TRBD2 (9 bases). CDR3 length: 17 residues. The germline CDR1 and CDR2 sequences are ENHRY and SYGVKD. Trimming stripped 0 bases from V and 6 bases from J, with 18 bases between. CDR3 coding DNA: TGTGCCATCAGTGAGTCGAATCCTAGCGGGACAGGCAATGAGCAGTTCTTC. Its translation is CAISESNPSGTGNEQFF.

To note about this clonotype: This beta chain is a stray sequence in a library constructed for alpha chains; its clone size is not meaningful. The rearrangement joins TRBV19 to TRBJ2-2; the D gene is possibly TRBD1 (5 bases). Germline values: CDR1 LNHDA, CDR2 SQIVND (reference sequence). This CDR3 comprises 14 residues. V dropped 5 bases and J dropped 7 bases, with 14 bases sitting between them. CDR3 coding DNA: TGTGCCAGTAGTGGAGACCAGGGAAGCGGGGAGCTGTTTTTT. As protein: CASSGDQGSGELFF.

On this clonotype: A junction end diverges from the germline sequence, so it may reflect a read error. A library made for alpha chains picked up this beta chain off target, so its size means little. This chain uses TRBV11-1 with TRBJ2-7, with D maybe TRBD2 (5 bases). This CDR3 is 16 amino acids long. Germline V gene lookup returns CDR1 SGHAT and CDR2 FQDESV (reference sequence). The CDR3: CASSLAGSYSSYEQYF. The CDR3 nucleotides are TGTGCCAGCAGCCTAGCTGGTTCCTACAGCTCCTACGAGCAGTACTTC.

This clonotype was detected a few times. This beta chain is a stray sequence in a library constructed for alpha chains; its clone size is not meaningful. This chain links TRBV7-8 with TRBJ2-3, with 10 bases aligning to TRBD2. Per germline, CDR1 SGHVS and CDR2 FQNEAQ. The J segment lost 4 bases and the V segment lost 1 base, leaving 2 bases of the junction unmatched. The CDR3 is 15 residues long. DNA for the CDR3: TGTGCCAGCAGCTTAGAAGCGGGGGGGCCAGATACGCAGTATTTT. Its protein is CASSLEAGGPDTQYF.

To note about this clonotype: The library was designed around alpha chains, so this beta chain is a stray read whose abundance carries little weight. The CDR3 loop is CASRPFSTDTQYF. CDR3 DNA: TGTGCCAGCAGGCCCTTTAGCACAGATACGCAGTATTTT. V is TRBV6-5 and J is TRBJ2-3; the D is unclear. This CDR3 is 13 amino acids long. The germline CDR1 and CDR2 sequences are MNHEY and SVGAGI. Trimming took off 6 bases at V and 0 bases at J, with 7 bases between the two ends.

A remark on this clonotype: This beta chain turned up in a library designed for alpha chains; as an off-target read, its abundance says little. V is TRBV5-1 and J is TRBJ2-7; the D gene is possibly TRBD1 (5 bases). CDR1 and CDR2 from the germline V gene are SGHRS and YFSETQ. V lost 0 bases to trimming and J lost 3 bases, with 10 bases between them. The CDR3 contains 14 residues. CDR3 nucleotide sequence: TGCGCCAGCAGCTTGGCCGGACAACACTACGAGCAGTACTTC. Protein product: CASSLAGQHYEQYF.

This clonotype has a handful of counts. The library was designed around alpha chains, so this beta chain is a stray read whose abundance carries little weight. The chain combines TRBV5-4 with TRBJ2-2; 7 nucleotides line up with TRBD2. V lost 0 bases and J lost 1; bases outside the gene matches: 0. CDR1 is SGHNT, CDR2 YYREEE, per germline (reference sequence). This CDR3 spans 15 amino acids. DNA of the CDR3: TGTGCCAGCAGCTTGGAGCGGGAGAACACCGGGGAGCTGTTTTTT. This gives the protein CASSLERENTGELFF.